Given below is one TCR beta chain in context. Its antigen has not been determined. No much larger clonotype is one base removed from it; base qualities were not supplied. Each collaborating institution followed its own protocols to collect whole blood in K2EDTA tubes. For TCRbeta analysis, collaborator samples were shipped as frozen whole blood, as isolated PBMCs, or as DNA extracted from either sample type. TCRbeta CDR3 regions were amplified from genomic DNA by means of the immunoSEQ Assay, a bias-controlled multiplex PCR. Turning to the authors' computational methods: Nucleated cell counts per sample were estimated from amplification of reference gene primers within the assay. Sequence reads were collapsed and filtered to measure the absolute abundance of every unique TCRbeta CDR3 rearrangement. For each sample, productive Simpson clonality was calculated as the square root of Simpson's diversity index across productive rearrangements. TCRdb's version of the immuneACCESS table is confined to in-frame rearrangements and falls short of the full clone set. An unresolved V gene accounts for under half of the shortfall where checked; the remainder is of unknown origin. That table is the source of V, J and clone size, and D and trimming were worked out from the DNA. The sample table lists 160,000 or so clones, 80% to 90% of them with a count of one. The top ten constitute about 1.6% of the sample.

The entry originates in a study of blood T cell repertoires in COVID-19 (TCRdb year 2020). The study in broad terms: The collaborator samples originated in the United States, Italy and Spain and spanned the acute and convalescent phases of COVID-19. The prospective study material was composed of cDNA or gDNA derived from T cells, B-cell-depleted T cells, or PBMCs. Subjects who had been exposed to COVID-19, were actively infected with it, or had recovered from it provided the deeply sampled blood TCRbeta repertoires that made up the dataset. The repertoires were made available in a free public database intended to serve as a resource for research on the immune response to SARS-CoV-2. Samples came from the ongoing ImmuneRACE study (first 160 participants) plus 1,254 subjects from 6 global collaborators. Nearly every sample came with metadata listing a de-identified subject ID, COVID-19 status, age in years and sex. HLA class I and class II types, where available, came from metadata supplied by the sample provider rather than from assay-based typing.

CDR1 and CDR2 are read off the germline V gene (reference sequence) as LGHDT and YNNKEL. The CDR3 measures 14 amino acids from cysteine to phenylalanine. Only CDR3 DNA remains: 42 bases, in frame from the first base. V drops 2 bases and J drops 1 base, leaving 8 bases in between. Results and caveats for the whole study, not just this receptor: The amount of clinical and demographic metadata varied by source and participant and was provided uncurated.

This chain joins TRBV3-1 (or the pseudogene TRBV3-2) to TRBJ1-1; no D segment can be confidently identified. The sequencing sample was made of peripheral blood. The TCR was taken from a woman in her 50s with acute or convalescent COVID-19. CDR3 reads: CASSQTGGNTEAFF. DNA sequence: TGTGCCAGCAGCCAAACGGGAGGGAACACTGAAGCTTTCTTT.